This entry describes one TCR beta chain. Antigen: not known. The entry originates in a study of T cells in Graves' hyperthyroidism and ophthalmopathy. V lost 6 bases to trimming and J lost 4 bases, with 16 bases between them. This CDR3 is 15 amino acids long. The study's findings and limits: Most thyroid clonotypes expanded above 0.001 were also detected in blood. Classification by a 13 V-J model distinguished ophthalmopathy from stable hyperthyroidism. Progression to ophthalmopathy was predicted a median of roughly 6.5 months early.

Criteria for exclusion of patients were uncontrolled infection, other autoimmune disease, pregnancy or lactation. TCR beta CDR3 regions were amplified from RNA transcripts. The primer set for the first-round RT-PCR of the TCR CDR3 was HTBI. TCRdb reanalysed the multiplex PCR reads using MiXCR and keeps one entry per CDR3 protein. In the table there are around 570,000 distinct CDR3 sequences, approximately 20% of which are singletons. This sequence was found in a man in his forties with Graves' ophthalmopathy. V gene TRBV12-3 or TRBV12-4 combines with J gene TRBJ2-1; possible D gene TRBD2, 5 bases. Sample: blood. The CDR3 protein is CASSYSSGIYNEQFF. CDR3 in DNA: TGTGCCAGCAGCTACTCAAGCGGAATATACAATGAGCAGTTCTTC.